This T cell receptor (beta chain) was obtained from a study of shared clonotypes between healthy human individuals. An assay was performed, and its level was deep. Genomic DNA of each subset was evenly split across several immunoSEQ plates. The table came from immunoSEQ multiplex PCR; TCRdb's copy has only in-frame clones and leaves some out. The sample has millions of clones; about 94% are singletons. The germline CDR1 and CDR2 sequences are MNHEY and SMNVEV (reference sequence). The CDR3 has 12 amino acids. The V gene lost 5 bases and the J gene lost 4 bases, with 8 bases spanning the gap. Naive CD8 cells, CD45RO-negative and positively selected for CCR7, excluded terminally differentiated effector memory CD45RA+ cells. Findings and limits, study-wide: Across subsets, estimated richness was generally greater for naive than for memory populations.

Remarks on this clone: Antigen: not known. The identical CDR3 is also encoded by other nucleotide sequences in the sample.

This receptor was obtained from a man younger than 30 in good health. Sequenced material: naive CD8+ T cells sorted from blood. This sequence joins TRBV27 and TRBJ2-5; D gene uncertain. CDR3: CASSLMGETQYF. In nucleotides, the CDR3 is TGTGCCAGCAGTCTAATGGGAGAGACCCAGTACTTC.